This TCR beta chain is from a study of post-analysis software for immune sequencing data. Notes on the study in general: With F measure, samples from one preparation batch clustered together strongly.

Regarding this clonotype: The antigen remains unidentified.

The library was made from cDNA and included unique molecular identifiers. Via MiXCR, TCRdb re-called the PCR reads, giving one row per CDR3 protein. The sample lists 450,000 to 700,000 distinct CDR3 sequences; 44% were seen once. This receptor was obtained from a girl under 18 with multiple sclerosis. The sample was blood.

For the CDR3, the DNA is TGTGCCAGCAGCACACCCGGGACAGGGACCTACGAGCAGTACTTC. It encodes CASSTPGTGTYEQYF. The chain couples TRBV7-9 to TRBJ2-7; 9 positions agree with TRBD1. The CDR3 length is 15 residues. Germline lookup yields CDR1 SEHNR and CDR2 FQNEAQ (reference sequence). V was clipped by 5 bases and J by 2 bases; unmatched bases: 7. Filled out from reference TRBV7-9 and TRBJ2-7, the complete variable domain reads DTGVSQNPRHKITKRGQNVTFRCDPISEHNRLYWYRQTLGQGPEFLTYFQNEAQLEKSRLLSDRFSAERPKGSFSTLEIQRTEQGDSAMYLCASSTPGTGTYEQYFGPGTRLTVT.